The entry below describes one TCR beta chain. The sample originates from a study of blood T cell repertoires in COVID-19. Whole-study context: Acute and convalescent COVID-19 specimens originated in the United States, Italy and Spain.

Clones were sequenced by immunoSEQ multiplex PCR, and TCRdb holds only the in-frame ones, with some missing. The sample lists around 140,000 clones; almost 85% were seen once. Sequencing used peripheral blood. This clonotype was obtained from a human donor with acute or convalescent COVID-19. The donor label of this sample is uncertain.

CDR3 residues: CAILDSLSTEAFF. CDR3 coding DNA: TGTGCCATTTTAGACAGCTTGAGCACTGAAGCTTTCTTT. The chain is built from TRBV10-3 and TRBJ1-1; the D gene is possibly TRBD1 (5 bases). The CDR3 consists of 13 residues. In germline, CDR1 is ENHRY, CDR2 SYGVKD. Deletions cut 9 bases from V and 4 bases from J, with 15 bases between.